This TCR beta chain is drawn from a study of blood T cell repertoires in COVID-19. Whole-study context: Samples taken during acute and convalescent COVID-19 were collected in the United States, Italy and Spain.

Germline V gene lookup returns CDR1 SGHAT and CDR2 FQNNGV. V was clipped by 1 base and J by 2 bases, with 6 bases between them. CDR3 size: 13 residues. Recruitment covered about two dozen US areas and drew participants whose ages spanned roughly 18 to 90 years. Participant-given clinical history determined each cohort assignment. How the authors handled the data: By means of reference gene primer amplification, nucleated cell counts were estimated. Sequencing was performed with immunoSEQ multiplex PCR; in TCRdb, only in-frame clones are kept and a portion is missing. V, J and clone size are taken as reported in that table, and D and trimming were inferred from the DNA itself. The sample consists of 380,000 or so clones, around 89% of them appearing once. As to this clone: Other DNA sequences in the sample encode the same CDR3.

This chain connects TRBV11-2 to TRBJ2-7; D unclear. The sequenced sample consisted of PBMCs or T cells enriched from blood (not recorded which). The receptor was derived from a young woman with acute COVID-19. The CDR3 DNA reads TGTGCCAGCAGCTTAGGGCTTACCTACGAGCAGTACTTC. Translated: CASSLGLTYEQYF. The full variable domain, its missing parts supplied by reference TRBV11-2 and TRBJ2-7, is EAGVAQSPRYKIIEKRQSVAFWCNPISGHATLYWYQQILGQGPKLLIQFQNNGVVDDSQLPKDRFSAERLKGVDSTLKIQPAKLEDSAVYLCASSLGLTYEQYFGPGTRLTVT.